The 20 T cell receptor beta chains below were found in one sample sequenced in a study of blood T cell repertoires in COVID-19. The protocol was immunoSEQ multiplex PCR, while the TCRdb copy is restricted to in-frame clones and leaves out a portion. The sample contains approximately 74,000 clones, more than 85% of which appear only once. The sequencing sample was made of peripheral blood. The receptor set was obtained from a woman aged 55-70 years with active COVID-19.

The chain has TRBV4-1 and TRBJ1-5; D is unresolved. Between the trimmed V and J ends, which lost 0 bases and 0 bases, there was a span of 9 bases. CDR1 MGHRA and CDR2 YSYEKL come from the germline V gene. CDR3 length: 16 residues. CDR3 coding DNA: TGCGCCAGCAGCCAAGAAGCGGATTATAGCAATCAGCCCCAGCATTTT. This codes for CASSQEADYSNQPQHF.

V and J are TRBV4-1 and TRBJ2-2, with D possibly matching TRBD2 (6 bases). The V and J ends lost 1 base and 6 bases respectively, with 12 bases between them. Looked up from germline, CDR1 is MGHRA and CDR2 is YSYEKL. The CDR3 is 15 residues long. The CDR3 region is CASSQAGAPPGELFF. The CDR3 bases are TGCGCCAGCAGCCAAGCGGGAGCCCCCCCCGGGGAGCTGTTTTTT.

This sequence joins TRBV5-1 and TRBJ2-3; TRBD1 matches at 8 bases. The junction had 9 bases not matched to a gene; V was cut back by 7 bases and J by 2 bases. The CDR3 totals 15 residues. Germline CDR1 SGHRS, CDR2 YFSETQ. CDR3 coding DNA: TGCGCCAGCCAACTAGGGACAGGTTACACAGATACGCAGTATTTT. Its translation: CASQLGTGYTDTQYF. Drawing the rest from reference TRBV5-1 and TRBJ2-3, the complete variable domain is KAGVTQTPRYLIKTRGQQVTLSCSPISGHRSVSWYQQTPGQGLQFLFEYFSETQRNKGNFPGRFSGRQFSNSRSEMNVSTLELGDSALYLCASQLGTGYTDTQYFGPGTRLTVL.

This chain links TRBV28 with TRBJ1-5; a weak D match, TRBD1 (6 bases). This CDR3 contains 15 residues. Looked up from germline, CDR1 is MDHEN and CDR2 is SYDVKM. V dropped 10 bases and J dropped 3 bases, with 19 bases sitting between them. In DNA form, the CDR3 reads TGTGCCACCAGGACCCGAGGACAGATCAATCAGCCCCAGCATTTT. This encodes CATRTRGQINQPQHF.

The chain couples TRBV6-5 to TRBJ2-7, with 7 nucleotides matching TRBD1. Per germline, CDR1 MNHEY and CDR2 SVGAGI. The junction had 10 bases not matched to a gene; V was cut back by 6 bases and J by 2 bases. The CDR3 is made up of 15 amino acids. The CDR3 loop is CASRQGQVYPYEQYF. CDR3 nucleotides: TGTGCCAGCAGACAAGGACAGGTTTATCCCTACGAGCAGTACTTC.

This chain joins TRBV7-2 and TRBJ2-4; maybe TRBD2 (6 bases). This CDR3 contains 17 residues. Trimming removed 1 base from V and 0 bases from J, with 13 bases in between. Germline assignment: CDR1 SGHTA and CDR2 FQGNSA. CDR3 DNA: TGTGCCAGCAGCTTAGGATACAGGAGGGGAGCCAAAAACATTCAGTACTTC. It encodes CASSLGYRRGAKNIQYF.

The rearrangement links TRBV28 to TRBJ2-7; perhaps TRBD1 as D (8 bases). Between the trimmed V and J ends, which lost 4 bases and 2 bases, there was a span of 21 bases. Per the germline V gene, CDR1 is MDHEN and CDR2 is SYDVKM. This CDR3 is built from 17 residues. The DNA for the CDR3 is TGTGCCAGCAGTTCCCCCAGCGGGACAGGACCGACCTACGAGCAGTACTTC. Protein: CASSSPSGTGPTYEQYF.

V usage is TRBV5-4 and J usage is TRBJ1-1; 8 nucleotides align to TRBD1. The CDR3 loop spans 15 amino acids. With V trimmed by 0 bases and J by 5 bases, 6 bases remained unmatched. Looked up from germline, CDR1 is SGHNT and CDR2 is YYREEE (reference sequence). The CDR3 coding sequence is TGTGCCAGCAGCTTGGAGCAGGGGGCGCTAACTGAAGCTTTCTTT. It encodes CASSLEQGALTEAFF.

The chain couples TRBV25-1 to TRBJ1-1; no reliable D call. Germline lookup yields CDR1 MGHDK and CDR2 SYGVNS. This CDR3 is 13 amino acids long. Between the trimmed V and J ends, which lost 3 bases and 2 bases, there was a span of 7 bases. DNA of the CDR3: TGTGCCAGCAGTGAGTTGGCCAACACTGAAGCTTTCTTT. This translates into CASSELANTEAFF.

The chain links TRBV2 to TRBJ2-3; 11 positions match TRBD2. The CDR3 runs 17 residues. The V gene end was trimmed by 7 bases and the J gene end by 0 bases; junction bases not matched to a gene: 9. Germline CDR1 SNHLY, CDR2 FYNNEI. The CDR3 coding sequence is TGTGCCAGCACCCGGTTGACTAGCGGGGTGAGCACAGATACGCAGTATTTT. This translates into CASTRLTSGVSTDTQYF.

The J gene is TRBJ1-1, the V gene TRBV19, with a tentative D call TRBD1 (6 bases). With 3 bases removed from V and 5 bases from J, the gap between germline ends came to 10 bases. The V gene's germline CDR1 is LNHDA and CDR2 SQIVND (reference sequence). The CDR3 is made up of 13 amino acids. CDR3 nucleotides: TGTGCCAGTAGTATGTCAGGGGTAACTGAAGCTTTCTTT. The encoded protein is CASSMSGVTEAFF. Together with reference TRBV19 and TRBJ1-1, the CDR3 gives the full variable domain: DGGITQSPKYLFRKEGQNVTLSCEQNLNHDAMYWYRQDPGQGLRLIYYSQIVNDFQKGDIAEGYSVSREKKESFPLTVTSAQKNPTAFYLCASSMSGVTEAFFGQGTRLTVV.

This chain uses TRBV5-1 with TRBJ2-7; tentatively, D is TRBD1 (6 bases). The germline V and J ends were trimmed by 4 bases and 6 bases, with 11 bases remaining between them. Germline CDR1 is SGHRS and CDR2 is YFSETQ. This CDR3 is 12 amino acids long. CDR3 nucleotides: TGCGCCAGCAGCCCAGGGGACGCCGAGCAGTACTTC. This translates into CASSPGDAEQYF.

The V gene is TRBV11-2, the J gene TRBJ1-3; D perhaps matches TRBD1 (6 bases). The CDR3 is 17 amino acids. V was clipped by 2 bases and J by 7 bases, with 21 bases between them. CDR1 is SGHAT and CDR2 is FQNNGV in the germline V gene. The CDR3 DNA sequence: TGTGCCAGCAGCTTATCCCCGGGGTCAGGGGTGGCGAACACCATATATTTT. It codes for CASSLSPGSGVANTIYF.

Notes on this clone: This specimen includes other DNA sequences encoding the same CDR3. The chain recombines TRBV27 with TRBJ1-3; 8 bases match TRBD1. The germline gives CDR1 MNHEY, CDR2 SMNVEV (reference sequence). The ends lost 6 bases at V and 10 bases at J; junction bases unmatched: 14. The CDR3 sequence is 15 residues long. The CDR3 protein is CASSPPGTGLYTIYF. The CDR3 bases are TGTGCCAGCAGCCCCCCCGGGACAGGCTTGTATACCATATATTTT.

The rearrangement links TRBV12-3 or TRBV12-4 to TRBJ1-6; possible D gene TRBD1, 5 bases. The length of the CDR3 is 12 residues. Trimming pared 1 base from V and 10 bases from J, leaving 5 bases between. The CDR3 coding sequence is TGTGCCAGCAGTTTAGAGGGGTCACCCCTCCACTTT. Encoded protein: CASSLEGSPLHF.

V gene TRBV25-1 combines with J gene TRBJ2-5, with TRBD2 matching 12 bases. Trimming at V came to 2 bases and at J to 3 bases, leaving 10 bases not matched to a gene. Germline-derived CDR1 and CDR2 are MGHDK and SYGVNS. The CDR3 contains 18 residues. The CDR3: CASSEHASGRARKETQYF. As DNA, the CDR3 is TGTGCCAGCAGTGAACACGCTAGCGGGAGGGCCCGGAAAGAGACCCAGTACTTC.

The chain links TRBV2 to TRBJ1-1; D ambiguous. With 4 bases removed from V and 5 bases from J, the gap between germline ends came to 11 bases. Germline CDR1 reads SNHLY; CDR2 reads FYNNEI. The length of the CDR3 is 13 residues. The CDR3 DNA follows: TGTGCCAGCAGTGTGGGAGTTGGAACTGAAGCTTTCTTT. It codes for CASSVGVGTEAFF. The full variable domain, in which reference TRBV2 and TRBJ1-1 provide the parts outside the CDR3, is EPEVTQTPSHQVTQMGQEVILRCVPISNHLYFYWYRQILGQKVEFLVSFYNNEISEKSEIFDDQFSVERPDGSNFTLKIRSTKLEDSAMYFCASSVGVGTEAFFGQGTRLTVV.

The gene calls are TRBV9 and TRBJ2-2; 10 bases are a match to TRBD2. The CDR3 spans 16 residues. The germline V gene has CDR1 SGDLS and CDR2 YYNGEE. With V trimmed by 3 bases and J by 1 base, 3 bases remained unmatched. CDR3: CASSARLAGNTGELFF. CDR3 in DNA: TGTGCCAGCAGCGCAAGACTAGCGGGGAACACCGGGGAGCTGTTTTTT.

This sequence joins TRBV7-6 and TRBJ2-1; TRBD1 matches 9 bases. Germline CDR1 SGHVS, CDR2 FNYEAQ. The trim removed 5 bases at V and 7 bases at J, leaving 9 bases unmatched. The CDR3 spans 15 residues. The DNA for the CDR3 is TGTGCCAGCAGCCAACCGGGACAGGGCAGGAATGAGCAGTTCTTC. This translates into CASSQPGQGRNEQFF.

CDR3 DNA: TGTGCCTGGAGTGGATTAGCGGGAAGTAGGCATACGCAGTATTTT. Protein: CAWSGLAGSRHTQYF. This chain connects TRBV30 to TRBJ2-3, with TRBD2 identical over 8 bases. The ends lost 1 base at V and 7 bases at J; junction bases unmatched: 10. Germline lookup yields CDR1 GTSNPN and CDR2 SVGIG (reference sequence). The CDR3 extends over 15 amino acids.